A few counts support the clone carrying this T cell receptor beta chain. A single record per CDR3 protein comes from TCRdb applying MiXCR to the RT-PCR reads. The data contain about 830,000 distinct CDR3 sequences, approximately 17% of them singletons. CDR3 length: 15 amino acids. V was shortened by 0 bases and J by 6 bases, with 13 bases between the two germline ends. CDR1 is SGHRS, CDR2 YFSETQ, per germline. This specimen comes from a study of response to subunit inactivated influenza vaccine. This rearrangement joins TRBV5-1 to TRBJ2-1, with D possibly TRBD1 on 5 matching bases. This receptor was obtained from a man aged 45-65 years who received an inactivated influenza vaccine. Source: PBMCs from blood, taken 4 to 6 days after vaccination. CDR3 region: CASSLAGARANEQFF. The CDR3 DNA sequence: TGCGCCAGCAGCTTGGCTGGCGCCAGGGCCAATGAGCAGTTCTTC.